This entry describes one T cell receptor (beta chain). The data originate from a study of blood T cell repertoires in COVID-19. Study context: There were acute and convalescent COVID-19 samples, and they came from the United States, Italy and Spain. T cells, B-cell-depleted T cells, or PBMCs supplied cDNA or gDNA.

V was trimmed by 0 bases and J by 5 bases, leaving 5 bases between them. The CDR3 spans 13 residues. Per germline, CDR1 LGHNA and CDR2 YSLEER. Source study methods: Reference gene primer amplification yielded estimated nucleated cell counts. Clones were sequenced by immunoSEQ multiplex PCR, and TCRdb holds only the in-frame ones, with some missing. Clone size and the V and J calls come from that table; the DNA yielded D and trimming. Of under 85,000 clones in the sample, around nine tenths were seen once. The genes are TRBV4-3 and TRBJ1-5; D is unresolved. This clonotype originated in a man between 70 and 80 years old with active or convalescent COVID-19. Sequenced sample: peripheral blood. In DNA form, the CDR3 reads TGCGCCAGCAGCCAAGACTTCTATCAGCCCCAGCATTTT. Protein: CASSQDFYQPQHF.